Below are 2 T cell receptor beta chains sequenced from a single sample in a study of blood T cell repertoires in COVID-19. The protocol was immunoSEQ multiplex PCR, while the TCRdb copy is restricted to in-frame clones and leaves out a portion. The sample holds around 620,000 clones, about nine tenths seen once. Sequencing was carried out using peripheral blood. These receptors were taken from a woman younger than 30 with acute or convalescent COVID-19.

The chain couples TRBV19 to TRBJ1-5; 11 bases are shared with TRBD1. V shed 5 bases and J 4 bases; nucleotides not matched to a gene: 10. Germline CDR1 reads LNHDA; CDR2 reads SQIVND (reference sequence). This CDR3 comprises 17 residues. CDR3 nucleotides: TGTGCCAGTAGTCCCGGACAGGGGGCTATTCGTAATCAGCCCCAGCATTTT. Its translation: CASSPGQGAIRNQPQHF. The whole variable domain, filled in from reference TRBV19 and TRBJ1-5, reads DGGITQSPKYLFRKEGQNVTLSCEQNLNHDAMYWYRQDPGQGLRLIYYSQIVNDFQKGDIAEGYSVSREKKESFPLTVTSAQKNPTAFYLCASSPGQGAIRNQPQHFGDGTRLSIL.

The chain uses TRBV5-1 and TRBJ2-2; no clear D. The CDR3 spans 17 residues. The V gene's germline CDR1 is SGHRS and CDR2 YFSETQ. Between the trimmed V and J ends, which lost 3 bases and 4 bases, there was a span of 19 bases. The CDR3 DNA follows: TGCGCCAGCAGCTCGACACGAGTTGGGTCAGGCACCGGGGAGCTGTTTTTT. The encoded protein is CASSSTRVGSGTGELFF.